Below, 13 T cell receptor beta chains from the same sample are listed, as sequenced in a study of T cells in narcolepsy. The protocol was immunoSEQ multiplex PCR, while the TCRdb copy is restricted to in-frame clones and leaves out a portion. The table shows tens of thousands of clones, with 75% to 90% occurring only once. The source material was CD45RA- memory CD4+ T cells from PBMCs. These receptor sequences come from a human donor with narcolepsy.

This chain links TRBV5-1 with TRBJ2-2, with 11 bases identical to TRBD2. CDR1 is SGHRS, CDR2 YFSETQ, per germline. This CDR3 has 19 amino acids. V shed 0 bases, J shed 6 bases, and the junction held 13 bases outside the gene matches. CDR3 amino acids: CASSLATSGRPVRAGELFF. The DNA of the CDR3 is TGCGCCAGCAGCTTGGCCACTAGCGGGAGACCTGTGAGGGCCGGGGAGCTGTTTTTT.

The V call is TRBV7-8, the J call TRBJ2-4, with D hard to call. CDR1 is SGHVS and CDR2 is FQNEAQ in the germline V gene. Trimming shortened V by 3 bases and J by 0 bases, and 6 bases separated the two germline ends. CDR3 length: 14 amino acids. CDR3 sequence reads: CASSLSLAKNIQYF. For the CDR3, the DNA is TGTGCCAGCAGCTTGAGCCTAGCCAAAAACATTCAGTACTTC.

About this clone: The same CDR3 is also encoded by other DNA sequences in this sample. The V call is TRBV18, the J call TRBJ2-3; 10 bases are shared with TRBD2. The CDR3 loop spans 15 amino acids. The ends lost 6 bases at V and 2 bases at J; junction bases unmatched: 5. In germline, CDR1 is KGHSH, CDR2 LQKENI. The CDR3 DNA sequence: TGTGCCAGCTCTCCCACTAGCGGGAACACAGATACGCAGTATTTT. Translation gives CASSPTSGNTDTQYF.

The V and J genes are TRBV7-2 and TRBJ1-5; possibly TRBD1 for D (5 bases). V gave up 4 bases and J gave up 5 bases, with 15 bases separating them. The germline CDR1 and CDR2 sequences are SGHTA and FQGNSA. The CDR3 spans 15 residues. In nucleotides, the CDR3 is TGTGCCAGCAGCTCCCTTTCCGGGGGAGATCAGCCCCAGCATTTT. The encoded protein is CASSSLSGGDQPQHF.

This chain uses TRBV5-4 with TRBJ1-2; unclear D gene. Germline loops: CDR1 SGHNT, CDR2 YYREEE (reference sequence). Trimming cost V 4 bases and J 10 bases, with 20 bases left between them. The length of the CDR3 is 14 residues. For the CDR3, the DNA is TGTGCCAGCAGCGCCCCGGGGAACCAGGCGTACTACACCTTC. Its translation: CASSAPGNQAYYTF.

The chain combines TRBV18 with TRBJ1-4, with TRBD1 as a possible D gene (5 bases). This CDR3 is 16 amino acids long. The germline CDR1 and CDR2 sequences are KGHSH and LQKENI. The V end lost 3 bases, the J end lost 4 bases, and 15 bases lay between the germline ends. The DNA of the CDR3 is TGTGCCAGCTCACCGTCATTGGGGGAGGGTAATGAAAAACTGTTTTTT. Its protein is CASSPSLGEGNEKLFF.

This chain connects TRBV30 to TRBJ1-6; tentative D call: TRBD1 (6 bases). Trimming cost V 3 bases and J 5 bases, with 17 bases left between them. The CDR3 consists of 16 residues. Germline CDR1 GTSNPN, CDR2 SVGIG (reference sequence). The CDR3 nucleotides read TGTGCCTGGAGGGTTGAGGGGGTGTTCAATAATTCACCCCTCCACTTT. It is translated as CAWRVEGVFNNSPLHF. Variable domain in full (rest from reference TRBV30 and TRBJ1-6): SQTIHQWPATLVQPVGSPLSLECTVEGTSNPNLYWYRQAAGRGLQLLFYSVGIGQISSEVPQNLSASRPQDRQFILSSKKLLLSDSGFYLCAWRVEGVFNNSPLHFGNGTRLTVT.

V is TRBV29-1 and J is TRBJ2-3; D may be TRBD1 (6 bases). CDR1 is SQVTM and CDR2 is ANQGSEA in the germline V gene. V lost 3 bases and J lost 1, with 11 bases in between. This CDR3 comprises 14 residues. CDR3 protein: CSVEPGAGTDTQYF. The CDR3 region has the DNA TGCAGCGTTGAGCCAGGGGCGGGCACAGATACGCAGTATTTT.

The V gene is TRBV27, the J gene TRBJ1-5; 8 bases are shared with TRBD1. The V and J ends lost 3 bases and 7 bases, in that order; junction bases with no gene match: 5. Germline CDR1 MNHEY, CDR2 SMNVEV (reference sequence). This CDR3 comprises 14 residues. CDR3 sequence (DNA): TGTGCCAGCAGTTTCTCAGGGGGCGGACAGCCCCAGCATTTT. Protein product: CASSFSGGGQPQHF.

This clone came up once. J is TRBJ2-7 and V is TRBV5-1; D gene unclear. The CDR3 covers 16 residues. Trimming removed 0 bases from V and 1 base from J, with 14 bases in between. From germline, CDR1 is SGHRS and CDR2 YFSETQ. CDR3 in amino acids: CASSLGISLESYEQYF. The CDR3, as DNA: TGCGCCAGCAGCTTGGGGATTAGCTTAGAGTCCTACGAGCAGTACTTC.

CDR3 sequence reads: CASRGALASSSYEQYF. Written as DNA, the CDR3 is TGCGCCAGCAGAGGGGCGCTGGCGTCAAGCTCCTACGAGCAGTACTTC. V usage is TRBV5-1 and J usage is TRBJ2-7; a weak D match, TRBD1 (5 bases). V was cut by 5 bases and J by 0 bases, with 18 bases left in between. The CDR3 totals 16 residues. The V gene's germline CDR1 is SGHRS and CDR2 YFSETQ.

The J gene is TRBJ1-2, the V gene TRBV6-5, with 9 positions matching TRBD1. Germline V gene sequence: CDR1 MNHEY, CDR2 SVGAGI. The V and J ends lost 2 bases and 4 bases, in that order; junction bases with no gene match: 5. The CDR3 covers 15 residues. The CDR3 sequence is CASSYKETGGYGYTF. The CDR3 DNA follows: TGTGCCAGCAGTTACAAAGAGACAGGGGGCTATGGCTACACCTTC.

This chain connects TRBV2 to TRBJ2-3; 12 bases align to TRBD2. Germline CDR1 SNHLY, CDR2 FYNNEI. The ends lost 5 bases at V and 2 bases at J; junction bases unmatched: 5. This CDR3 comprises 16 residues. DNA for the CDR3: TGTGCCAGCAGTCCAGGACTAGCGGGAATCACAGATACGCAGTATTTT. Its translation: CASSPGLAGITDTQYF.